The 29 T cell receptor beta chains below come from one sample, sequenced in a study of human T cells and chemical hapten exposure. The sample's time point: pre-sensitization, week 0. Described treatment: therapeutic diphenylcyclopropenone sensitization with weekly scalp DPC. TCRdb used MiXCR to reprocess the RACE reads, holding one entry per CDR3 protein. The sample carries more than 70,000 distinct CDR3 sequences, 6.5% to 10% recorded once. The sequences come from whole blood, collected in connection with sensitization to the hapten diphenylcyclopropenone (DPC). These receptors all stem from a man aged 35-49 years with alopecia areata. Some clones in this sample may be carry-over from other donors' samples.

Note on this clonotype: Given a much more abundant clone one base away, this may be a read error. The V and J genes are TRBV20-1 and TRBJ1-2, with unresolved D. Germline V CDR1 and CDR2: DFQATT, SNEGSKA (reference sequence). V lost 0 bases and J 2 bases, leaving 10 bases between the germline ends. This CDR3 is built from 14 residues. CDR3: CSARDSSGNYGYTF. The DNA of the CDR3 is TGCAGTGCTAGAGACTCCTCGGGGAACTATGGCTACACCTTC.

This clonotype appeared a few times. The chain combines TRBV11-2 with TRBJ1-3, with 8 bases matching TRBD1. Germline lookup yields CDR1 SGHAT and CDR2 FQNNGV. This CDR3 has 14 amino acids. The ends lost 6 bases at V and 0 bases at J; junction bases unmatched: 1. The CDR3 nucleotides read TGTGCCAGCAGGGGACAGGACTCTGGAAACACCATATATTTT. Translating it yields CASRGQDSGNTIYF. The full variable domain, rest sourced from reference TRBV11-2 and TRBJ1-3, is EAGVAQSPRYKIIEKRQSVAFWCNPISGHATLYWYQQILGQGPKLLIQFQNNGVVDDSQLPKDRFSAERLKGVDSTLKIQPAKLEDSAVYLCASRGQDSGNTIYFGEGSWLTVV.

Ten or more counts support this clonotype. The CDR3 sequence is CASSSISRGVGLEAFF. In DNA form, the CDR3 reads TGTGCCAGCAGCTCTATATCACGAGGGGTTGGTCTCGAAGCTTTCTTT. The rearrangement uses TRBV7-9 and TRBJ1-1, with D possibly TRBD1 on 5 matching bases. CDR3 size: 16 residues. Germline loops: CDR1 SEHNR, CDR2 FQNEAQ (reference sequence). With 4 bases removed from V and 8 bases from J, the gap between germline ends came to 23 bases. Filled out from reference TRBV7-9 and TRBJ1-1, the complete variable domain reads DTGVSQNPRHKITKRGQNVTFRCDPISEHNRLYWYRQTLGQGPEFLTYFQNEAQLEKSRLLSDRFSAERPKGSFSTLEIQRTEQGDSAMYLCASSSISRGVGLEAFFGQGTRLTVV.

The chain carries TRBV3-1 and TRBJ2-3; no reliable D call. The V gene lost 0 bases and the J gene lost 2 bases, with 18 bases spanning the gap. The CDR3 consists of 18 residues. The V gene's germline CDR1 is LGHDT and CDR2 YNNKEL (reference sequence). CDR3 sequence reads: CASSQDGWVPSITDTQYF. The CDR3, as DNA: TGTGCCAGCAGCCAAGATGGGTGGGTTCCTTCAATCACAGATACGCAGTATTTT.

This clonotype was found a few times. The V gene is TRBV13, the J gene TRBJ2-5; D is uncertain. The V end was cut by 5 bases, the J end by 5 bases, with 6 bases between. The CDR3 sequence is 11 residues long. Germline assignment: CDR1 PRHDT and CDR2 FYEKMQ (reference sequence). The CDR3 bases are TGTGCCAGCAGCAGAAAGGAGACCCAGTACTTC. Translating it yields CASSRKETQYF.

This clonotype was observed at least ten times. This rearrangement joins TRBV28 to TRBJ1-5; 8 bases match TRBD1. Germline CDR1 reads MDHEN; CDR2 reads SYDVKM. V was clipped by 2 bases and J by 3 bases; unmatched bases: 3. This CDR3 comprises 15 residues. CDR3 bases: TGTGCCAGCAGTTTAGGACAGGGCTTCAATCAGCCCCAGCATTTT. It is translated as CASSLGQGFNQPQHF.

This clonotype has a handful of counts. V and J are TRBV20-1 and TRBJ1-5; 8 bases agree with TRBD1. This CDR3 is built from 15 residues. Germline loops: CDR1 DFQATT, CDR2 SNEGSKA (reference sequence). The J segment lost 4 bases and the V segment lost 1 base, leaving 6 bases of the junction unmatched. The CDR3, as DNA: TGCAGTGCTAGAGTGCCAGGGGGCCCAAATCAGCCCCAGCATTTT. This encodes CSARVPGGPNQPQHF.

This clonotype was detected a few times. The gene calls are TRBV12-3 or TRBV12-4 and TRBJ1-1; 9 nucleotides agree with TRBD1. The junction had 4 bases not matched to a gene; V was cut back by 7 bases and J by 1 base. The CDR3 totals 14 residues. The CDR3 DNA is TGTGCCAGCAATTCACAGGGGGCGAACACTGAAGCTTTCTTT. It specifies CASNSQGANTEAFF.

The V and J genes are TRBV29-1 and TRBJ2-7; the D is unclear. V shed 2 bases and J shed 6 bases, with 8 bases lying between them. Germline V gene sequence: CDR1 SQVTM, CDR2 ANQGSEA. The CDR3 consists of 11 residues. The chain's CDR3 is CSVENGSEQYV. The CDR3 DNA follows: TGCAGCGTTGAAAATGGGTCCGAGCAGTACGTC.

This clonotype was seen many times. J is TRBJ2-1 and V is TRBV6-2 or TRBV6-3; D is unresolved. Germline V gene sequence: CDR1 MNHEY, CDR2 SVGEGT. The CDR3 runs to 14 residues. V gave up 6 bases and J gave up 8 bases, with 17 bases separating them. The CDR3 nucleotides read TGTGCCAGCAGCCGCGGCCTCTCCGGCGATGAGCAGTTCTTC. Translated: CASSRGLSGDEQFF.

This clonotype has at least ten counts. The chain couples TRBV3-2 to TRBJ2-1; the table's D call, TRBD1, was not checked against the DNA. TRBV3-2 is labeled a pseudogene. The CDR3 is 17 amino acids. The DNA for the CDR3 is TGTGCCAGCAGCCAAGATGGGGGGCGGGGTTCCTACAATGAGCAGTTCTTC. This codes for CASSQDGGRGSYNEQFF.

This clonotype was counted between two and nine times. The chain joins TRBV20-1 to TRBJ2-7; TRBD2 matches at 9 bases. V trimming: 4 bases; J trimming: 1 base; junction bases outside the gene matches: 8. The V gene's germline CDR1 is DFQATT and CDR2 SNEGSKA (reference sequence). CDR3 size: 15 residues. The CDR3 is CSATDALAGSYEQYF. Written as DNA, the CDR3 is TGCAGTGCTACGGATGCGCTAGCGGGATCCTACGAGCAGTACTTC.

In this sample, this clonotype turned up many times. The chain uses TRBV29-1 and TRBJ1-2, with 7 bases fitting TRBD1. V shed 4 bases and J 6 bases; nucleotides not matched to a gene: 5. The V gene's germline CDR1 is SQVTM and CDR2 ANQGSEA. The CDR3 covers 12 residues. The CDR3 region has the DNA TGCAGCGTTGTGGGGGGGACAGATGGCTACACCTTC. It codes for CSVVGGTDGYTF. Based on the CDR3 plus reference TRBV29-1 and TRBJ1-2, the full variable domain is SAVISQKPSRDICQRGTSLTIQCQVDSQVTMMFWYRQQPGQSLTLIATANQGSEATYESGFVIDKFPISRPNLTFSTLTVSNMSPEDSSIYLCSVVGGTDGYTFGSGTRLTVV.

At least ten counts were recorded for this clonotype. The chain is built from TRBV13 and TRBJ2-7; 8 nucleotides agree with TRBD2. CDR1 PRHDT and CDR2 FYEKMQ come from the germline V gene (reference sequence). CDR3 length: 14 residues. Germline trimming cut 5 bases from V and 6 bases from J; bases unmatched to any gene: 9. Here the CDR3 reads CASSKRAGDAEQYF. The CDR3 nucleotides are TGTGCCAGCAGCAAAAGAGCGGGAGACGCCGAGCAGTACTTC.

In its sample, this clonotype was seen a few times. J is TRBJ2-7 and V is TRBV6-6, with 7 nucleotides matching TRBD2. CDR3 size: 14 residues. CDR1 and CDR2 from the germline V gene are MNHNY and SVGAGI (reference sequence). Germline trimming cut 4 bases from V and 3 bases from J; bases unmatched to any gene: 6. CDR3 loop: CASSSAWEGYEQYF. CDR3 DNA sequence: TGTGCCAGCAGTTCCGCCTGGGAGGGCTACGAGCAGTACTTC.

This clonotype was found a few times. CDR3 sequence (DNA): TGTGCCAGCAGCTTAGCGCTCGGACAGGGACGGGAAGAGACCCAGTACTTC. Amino acid sequence: CASSLALGQGREETQYF. The gene calls are TRBV7-2 and TRBJ2-5, with 8 bases identical to TRBD1. CDR1 is SGHTA, CDR2 FQGNSA, per germline. CDR3 length: 17 amino acids. V shed 0 bases, J shed 3 bases, and the junction held 9 bases outside the gene matches.

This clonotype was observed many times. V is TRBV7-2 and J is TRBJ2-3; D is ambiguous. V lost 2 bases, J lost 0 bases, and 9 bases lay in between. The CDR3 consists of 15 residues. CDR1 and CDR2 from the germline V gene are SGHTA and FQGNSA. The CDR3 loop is CASSLSVASTDTQYF. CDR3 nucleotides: TGTGCCAGCAGCTTATCAGTCGCTAGCACAGATACGCAGTATTTT.

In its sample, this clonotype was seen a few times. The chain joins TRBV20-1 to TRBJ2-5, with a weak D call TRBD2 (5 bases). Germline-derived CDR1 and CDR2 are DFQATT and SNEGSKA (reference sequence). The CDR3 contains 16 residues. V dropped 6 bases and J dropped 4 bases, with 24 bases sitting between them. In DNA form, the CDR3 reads TGCAGTGCCAGCCCGGTTTTGGGAGCCGGCCTAGAGACCCAGTACTTC. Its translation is CSASPVLGAGLETQYF.

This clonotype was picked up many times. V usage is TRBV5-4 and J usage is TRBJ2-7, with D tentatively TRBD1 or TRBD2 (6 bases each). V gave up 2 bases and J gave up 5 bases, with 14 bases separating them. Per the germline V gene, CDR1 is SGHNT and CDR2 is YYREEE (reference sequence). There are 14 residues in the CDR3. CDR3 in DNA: TGTGCCAGCAGCTTTGGGGGGCGCAGGAACGAGCAGTACTTC. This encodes CASSFGGRRNEQYF.

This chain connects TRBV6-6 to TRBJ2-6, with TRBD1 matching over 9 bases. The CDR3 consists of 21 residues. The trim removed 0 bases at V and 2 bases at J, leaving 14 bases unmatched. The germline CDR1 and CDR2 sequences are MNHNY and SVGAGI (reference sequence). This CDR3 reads CASSYSGRGTGSWAGANVLTF. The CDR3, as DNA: TGTGCCAGCAGTTACTCGGGGAGGGGGACAGGGTCTTGGGCTGGGGCCAACGTCCTGACTTTC.

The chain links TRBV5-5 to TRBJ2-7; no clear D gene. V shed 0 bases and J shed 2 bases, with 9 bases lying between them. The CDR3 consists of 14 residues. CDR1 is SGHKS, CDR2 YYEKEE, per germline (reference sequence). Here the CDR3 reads CASSLEGSPYEQYV. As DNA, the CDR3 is TGTGCCAGCAGCTTGGAGGGCAGCCCCTACGAGCAGTACGTC.

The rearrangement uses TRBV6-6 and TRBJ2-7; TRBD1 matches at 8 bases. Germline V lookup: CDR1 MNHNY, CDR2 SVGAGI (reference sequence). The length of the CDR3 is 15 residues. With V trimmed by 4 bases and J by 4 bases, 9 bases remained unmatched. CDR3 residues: CASSSGQGPNYEQYV. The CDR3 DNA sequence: TGTGCCAGCAGTTCTGGACAGGGACCAAATTACGAGCAGTACGTC.

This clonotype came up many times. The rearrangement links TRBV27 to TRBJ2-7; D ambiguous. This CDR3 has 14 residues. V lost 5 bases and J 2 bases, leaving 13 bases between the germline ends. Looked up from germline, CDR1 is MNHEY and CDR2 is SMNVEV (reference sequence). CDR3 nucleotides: TGTGCCAGCAGTCCCTCGTGGGCGACCTACGAGCAGTACGTC. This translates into CASSPSWATYEQYV.

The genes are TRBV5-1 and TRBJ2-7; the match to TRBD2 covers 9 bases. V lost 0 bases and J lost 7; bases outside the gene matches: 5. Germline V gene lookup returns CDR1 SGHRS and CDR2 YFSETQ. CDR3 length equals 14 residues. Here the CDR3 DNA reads TGCGCCAGCAGCTTGGTTGATAGCGGGAGTGAGCAGTACTTC. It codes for CASSLVDSGSEQYF.

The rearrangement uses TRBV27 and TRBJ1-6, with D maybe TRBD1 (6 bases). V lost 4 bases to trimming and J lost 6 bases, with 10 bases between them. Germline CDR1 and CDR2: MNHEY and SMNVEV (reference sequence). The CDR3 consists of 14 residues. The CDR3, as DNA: TGTGCCAGCAGTTCAGACAGGATTAATTCACCCCTCCACTTT. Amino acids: CASSSDRINSPLHF.

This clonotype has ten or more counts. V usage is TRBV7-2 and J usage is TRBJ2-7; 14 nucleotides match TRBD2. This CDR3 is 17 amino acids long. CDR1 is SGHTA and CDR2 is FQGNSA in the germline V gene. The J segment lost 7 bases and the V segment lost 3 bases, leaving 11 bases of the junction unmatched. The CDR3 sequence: CASSFHGLAGGTGEQYF. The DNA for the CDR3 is TGTGCCAGCAGCTTTCATGGACTAGCGGGAGGTACTGGGGAGCAGTACTTC.

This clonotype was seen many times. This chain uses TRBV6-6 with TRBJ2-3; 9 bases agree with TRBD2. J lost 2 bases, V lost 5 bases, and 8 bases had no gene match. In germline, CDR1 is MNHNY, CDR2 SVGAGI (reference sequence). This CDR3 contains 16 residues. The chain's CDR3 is CASSRLTSGITDTQYF. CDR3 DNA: TGTGCCAGCAGTCGGCTGACTAGCGGCATCACAGATACGCAGTATTTT.

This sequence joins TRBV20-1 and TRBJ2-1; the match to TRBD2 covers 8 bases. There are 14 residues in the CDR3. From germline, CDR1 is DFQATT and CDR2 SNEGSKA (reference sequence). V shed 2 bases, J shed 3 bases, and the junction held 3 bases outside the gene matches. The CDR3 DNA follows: TGCAGTGCTAGAAAGGGACTAGGCTACAATGAGCAGTTCTTC. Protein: CSARKGLGYNEQFF.

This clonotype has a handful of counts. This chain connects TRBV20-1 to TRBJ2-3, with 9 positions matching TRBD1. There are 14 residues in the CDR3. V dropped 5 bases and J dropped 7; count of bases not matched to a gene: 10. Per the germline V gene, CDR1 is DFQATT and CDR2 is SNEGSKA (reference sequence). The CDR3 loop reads CSASRGQGQHTQYF. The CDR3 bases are TGCAGTGCTTCACGTGGACAGGGGCAACATACGCAGTATTTT.